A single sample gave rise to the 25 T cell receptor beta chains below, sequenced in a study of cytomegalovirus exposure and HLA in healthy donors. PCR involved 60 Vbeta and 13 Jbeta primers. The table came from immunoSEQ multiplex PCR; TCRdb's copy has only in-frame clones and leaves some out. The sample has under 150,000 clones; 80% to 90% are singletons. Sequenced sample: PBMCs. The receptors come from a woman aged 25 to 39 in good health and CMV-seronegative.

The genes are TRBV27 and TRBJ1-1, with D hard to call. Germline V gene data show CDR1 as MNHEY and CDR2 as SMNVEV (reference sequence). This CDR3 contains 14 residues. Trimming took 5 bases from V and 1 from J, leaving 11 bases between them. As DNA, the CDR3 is TGTGCCAGCAGTCGACTTTCCCGGAACACTGAAGCTTTCTTT. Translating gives CASSRLSRNTEAFF.

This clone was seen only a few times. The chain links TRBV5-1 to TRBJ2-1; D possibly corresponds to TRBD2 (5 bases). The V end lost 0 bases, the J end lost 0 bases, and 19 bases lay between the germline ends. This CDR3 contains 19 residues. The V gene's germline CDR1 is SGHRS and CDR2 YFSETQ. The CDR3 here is CASSLGLARTYSSYNEQFF. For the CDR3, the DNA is TGCGCCAGCAGCTTGGGGCTAGCCCGAACTTACAGCTCCTACAATGAGCAGTTCTTC.

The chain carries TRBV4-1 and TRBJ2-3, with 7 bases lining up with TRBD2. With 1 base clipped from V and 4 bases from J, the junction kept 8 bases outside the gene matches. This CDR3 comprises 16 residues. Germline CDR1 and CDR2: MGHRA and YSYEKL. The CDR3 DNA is TGCGCCAGCAGCCAAGTCGGCGGGAGACGCTCAGATACGCAGTATTTT. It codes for CASSQVGGRRSDTQYF.

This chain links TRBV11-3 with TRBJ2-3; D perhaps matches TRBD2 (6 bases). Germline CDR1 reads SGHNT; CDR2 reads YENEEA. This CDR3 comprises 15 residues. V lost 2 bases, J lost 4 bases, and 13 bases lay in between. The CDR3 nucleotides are TGTGCCAGCAGCTTATCGGGCGGGGCGGCAGATACGCAGTATTTT. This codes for CASSLSGGAADTQYF.

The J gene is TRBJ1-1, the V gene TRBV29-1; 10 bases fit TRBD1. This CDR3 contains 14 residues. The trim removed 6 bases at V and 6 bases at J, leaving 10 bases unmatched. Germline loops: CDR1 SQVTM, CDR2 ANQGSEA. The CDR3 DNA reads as TGCAGCGTCACCCGGGACAGGGGACGTGCTGAAGCTTTCTTT. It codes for CSVTRDRGRAEAFF.

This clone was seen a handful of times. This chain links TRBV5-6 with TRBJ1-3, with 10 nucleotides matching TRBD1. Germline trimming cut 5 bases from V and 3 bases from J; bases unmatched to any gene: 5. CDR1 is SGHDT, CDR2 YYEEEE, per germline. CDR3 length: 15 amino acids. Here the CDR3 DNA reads TGTGCCAGCAGTTCCGGGACAGGGGTTGGAAACACCATATATTTT. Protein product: CASSSGTGVGNTIYF.

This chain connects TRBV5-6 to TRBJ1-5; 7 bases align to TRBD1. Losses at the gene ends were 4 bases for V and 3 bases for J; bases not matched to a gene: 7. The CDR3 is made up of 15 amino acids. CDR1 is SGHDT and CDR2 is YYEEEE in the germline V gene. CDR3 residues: CASSLYDRANQPQHF. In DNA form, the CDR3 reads TGTGCCAGCAGCCTATATGACAGGGCCAATCAGCCCCAGCATTTT.

This CDR3 is CASSQNDRDNQPQHF. CDR3 nucleotide sequence: TGCGCCAGCAGCCAAAACGACAGGGACAATCAGCCCCAGCATTTT. The chain combines TRBV4-1 with TRBJ1-5; 7 bases are a match to TRBD1. The CDR3 sequence is 15 residues long. The V gene's germline CDR1 is MGHRA and CDR2 YSYEKL. J gave up 3 bases and V 2 bases, and 4 bases lay outside the gene matches.

CDR3 coding DNA: TGTGCCAGCAGCTTAAGCGGGGGGGCCTACAATGAGCAGTTCTTC. Its translation is CASSLSGGAYNEQFF. The chain has TRBV7-2 and TRBJ2-1; 10 bases map to TRBD2. V shed 2 bases, J shed 2 bases, and the junction held 0 bases outside the gene matches. Germline CDR1 reads SGHTA; CDR2 reads FQGNSA. The CDR3 length is 15 residues.

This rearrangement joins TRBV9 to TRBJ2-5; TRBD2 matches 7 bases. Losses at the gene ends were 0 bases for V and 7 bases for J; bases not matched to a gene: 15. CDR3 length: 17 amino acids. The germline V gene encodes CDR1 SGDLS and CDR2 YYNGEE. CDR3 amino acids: CASSVDPQGGGLGTQYF. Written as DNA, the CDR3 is TGTGCCAGCAGCGTAGACCCACAAGGCGGGGGATTAGGGACCCAGTACTTC.

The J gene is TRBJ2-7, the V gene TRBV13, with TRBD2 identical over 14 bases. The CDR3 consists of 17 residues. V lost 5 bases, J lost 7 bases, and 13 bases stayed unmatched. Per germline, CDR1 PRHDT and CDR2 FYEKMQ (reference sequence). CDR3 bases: TGTGCCAGCAGCCCTGGGACTAGCGGGGGCCAAGAGCGGGAGCAGTACTTC. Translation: CASSPGTSGGQEREQYF.

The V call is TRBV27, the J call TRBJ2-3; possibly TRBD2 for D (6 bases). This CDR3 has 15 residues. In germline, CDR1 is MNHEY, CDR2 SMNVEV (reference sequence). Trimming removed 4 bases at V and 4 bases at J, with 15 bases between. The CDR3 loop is CASSSKGLAPDTQYF. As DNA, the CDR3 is TGTGCCAGCAGTTCAAAGGGACTTGCGCCAGATACGCAGTATTTT.

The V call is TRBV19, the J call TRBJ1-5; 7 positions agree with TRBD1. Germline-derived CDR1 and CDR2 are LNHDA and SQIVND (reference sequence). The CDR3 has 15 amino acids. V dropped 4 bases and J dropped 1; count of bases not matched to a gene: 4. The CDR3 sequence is CASSTGGESNQPQHF. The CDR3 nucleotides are TGTGCCAGTAGTACAGGGGGAGAGAGCAATCAGCCCCAGCATTTT.

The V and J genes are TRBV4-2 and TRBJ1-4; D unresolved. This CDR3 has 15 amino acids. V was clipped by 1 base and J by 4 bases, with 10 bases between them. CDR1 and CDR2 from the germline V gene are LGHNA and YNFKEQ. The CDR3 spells CASSQVRYVNEKLFF. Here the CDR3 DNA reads TGTGCCAGCAGCCAAGTGCGGTATGTTAATGAAAAACTGTTTTTT.

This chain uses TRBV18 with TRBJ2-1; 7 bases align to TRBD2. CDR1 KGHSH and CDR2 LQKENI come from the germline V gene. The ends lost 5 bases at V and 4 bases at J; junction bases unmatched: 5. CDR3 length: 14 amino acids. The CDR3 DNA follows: TGTGCCAGCTCAAGGCCTAGCGGATACAATGAGCAGTTCTTC. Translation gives CASSRPSGYNEQFF.

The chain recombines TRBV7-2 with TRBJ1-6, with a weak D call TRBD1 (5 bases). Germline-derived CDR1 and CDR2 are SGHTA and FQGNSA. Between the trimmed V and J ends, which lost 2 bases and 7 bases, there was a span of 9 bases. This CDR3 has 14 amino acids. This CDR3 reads CASSLNRLNSPLHF. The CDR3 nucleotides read TGTGCCAGCAGCTTAAACAGGTTAAATTCACCCCTCCACTTT.

CDR3 coding DNA: TGTGCCAGCAGTCAAAGACTAGCGGGAGTCGAGCAGTACTTC. Its protein is CASSQRLAGVEQYF. The rearrangement joins TRBV28 to TRBJ2-7; 12 bases are a match to TRBD2. Trimming took 5 bases from V and 6 from J; bases not matched to a gene: 5. Germline loops: CDR1 MDHEN, CDR2 SYDVKM. This CDR3 contains 14 residues.

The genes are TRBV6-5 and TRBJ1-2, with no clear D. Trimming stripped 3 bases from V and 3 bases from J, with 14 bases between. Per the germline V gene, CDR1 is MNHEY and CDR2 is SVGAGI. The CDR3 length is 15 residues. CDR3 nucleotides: TGTGCCAGCAGTTATTCTCTACGGGGAGACTATGGCTACACCTTC. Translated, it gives CASSYSLRGDYGYTF.

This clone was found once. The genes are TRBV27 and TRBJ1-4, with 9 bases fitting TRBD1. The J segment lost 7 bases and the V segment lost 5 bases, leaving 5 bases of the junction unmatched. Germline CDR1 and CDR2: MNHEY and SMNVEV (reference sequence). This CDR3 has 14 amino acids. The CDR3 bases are TGTGCCAGCAGTCAGACAGGGGGAGGTGAAAAACTGTTTTTT. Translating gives CASSQTGGGEKLFF. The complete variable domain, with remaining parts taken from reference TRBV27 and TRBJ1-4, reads EAQVTQNPRYLITVTGKKLTVTCSQNMNHEYMSWYRQDPGLGLRQIYYSMNVEVTDKGDVPEGYKVSRKEKRNFPLILESPSPNQTSLYFCASSQTGGGEKLFFGSGTQLSVL.

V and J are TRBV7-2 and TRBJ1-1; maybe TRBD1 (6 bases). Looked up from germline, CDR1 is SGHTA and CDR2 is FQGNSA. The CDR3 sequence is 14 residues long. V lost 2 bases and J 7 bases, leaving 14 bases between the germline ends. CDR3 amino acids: CASSLWQGRGEAFF. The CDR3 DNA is TGTGCCAGCAGCTTATGGCAGGGGAGAGGTGAAGCTTTCTTT.

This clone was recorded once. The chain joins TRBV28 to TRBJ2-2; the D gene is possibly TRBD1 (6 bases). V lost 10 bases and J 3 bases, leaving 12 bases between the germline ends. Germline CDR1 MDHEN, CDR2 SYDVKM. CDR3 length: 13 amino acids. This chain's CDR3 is CATPNRDTGELFF. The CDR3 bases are TGTGCCACACCCAACAGGGACACCGGGGAGCTGTTTTTT.

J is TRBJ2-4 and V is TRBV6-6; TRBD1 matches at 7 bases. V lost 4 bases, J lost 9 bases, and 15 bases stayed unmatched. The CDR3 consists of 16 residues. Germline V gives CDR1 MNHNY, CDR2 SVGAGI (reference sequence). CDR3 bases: TGTGCCAGCAGTTCCCCACGACAGGGCCCTGGGGGCATTCAGTACTTC. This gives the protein CASSSPRQGPGGIQYF.

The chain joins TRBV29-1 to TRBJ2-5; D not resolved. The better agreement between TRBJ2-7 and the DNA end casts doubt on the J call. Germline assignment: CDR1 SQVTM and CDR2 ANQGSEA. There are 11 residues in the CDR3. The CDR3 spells CSVESSYEQYF. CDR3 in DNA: TGCAGCGTTGAAAGCTCCTACGAGCAGTACTTC.

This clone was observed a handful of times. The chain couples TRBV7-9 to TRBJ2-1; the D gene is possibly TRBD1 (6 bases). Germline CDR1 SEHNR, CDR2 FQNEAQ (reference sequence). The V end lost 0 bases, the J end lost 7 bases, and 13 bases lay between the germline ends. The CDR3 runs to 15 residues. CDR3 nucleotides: TGTGCCAGCAGCTTAGCAACAGGGCTGGGAAATGAGCAGTTCTTC. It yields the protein CASSLATGLGNEQFF.

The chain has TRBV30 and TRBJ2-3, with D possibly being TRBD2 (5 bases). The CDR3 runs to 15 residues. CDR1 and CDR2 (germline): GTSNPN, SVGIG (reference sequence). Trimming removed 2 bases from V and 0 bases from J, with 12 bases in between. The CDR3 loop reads CAWSYWRASTDTQYF. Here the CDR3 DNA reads TGTGCCTGGAGTTACTGGCGGGCCAGCACAGATACGCAGTATTTT.